This TCR beta chain was retrieved from a study of cytomegalovirus exposure and HLA in healthy donors. About the study: A data release that came early held 80 million or so unique TCRs from HLA-typed donors. General observations from the study: Usually a TCR sequence was rare, but some public TCRs were found in many donors. Later analysis indicated greater clonal expansion among HLA-associated TCR beta chains than among equally common other chains. Exclusion as indistinguishable affected some V segments, including TRBV6-2 and TRBV6-3.

This CDR3 has 13 residues. Germline CDR1 reads SGHRS; CDR2 reads YFSETQ. Trimming removed 4 bases from V and 4 bases from J, with 12 bases in between. Concerning this clone itself: Antigen unknown.

Amplification used 60 Vbeta primers and 13 Jbeta primers. Libraries were prepared by immunoSEQ multiplex PCR; TCRdb keeps only in-frame clonotypes and omits some of them. The repertoire has around 140,000 clones, approximately 78% of them found once; the top ten carry 1.5%. J is TRBJ2-7 and V is TRBV5-1; TRBD2 is a possible D gene (5 bases). The sample consisted of PBMCs. The receptor comes from a female donor in good health and CMV-seronegative. The CDR3 loop reads CASSLRVKYEQYF. The CDR3 DNA reads TGCGCCAGCAGCCTGAGGGTCAAGTACGAGCAGTACTTC.